The 15 T cell receptor beta chains in this list originate from one sample, sequenced in a study of cytomegalovirus exposure and HLA in healthy donors. The PCR employed 60 Vbeta primers together with 13 Jbeta primers. Profiling relied on immunoSEQ multiplex PCR, and the TCRdb table lists in-frame clones only, not all of them. The sample shows around 170,000 clones, approximately 81% of them seen only once. Sequences were obtained from PBMCs. These receptors were obtained from a man aged 50-60 years in good health and CMV-seronegative.

CDR3 sequence: CASSQERQGGEQYF. Written as DNA, the CDR3 is TGCGCCAGCAGCCAAGAACGGCAGGGCGGCGAGCAGTACTTC. The chain is built from TRBV4-1 and TRBJ2-7; the D gene is possibly TRBD1 (5 bases). Germline assignment: CDR1 MGHRA and CDR2 YSYEKL. The CDR3 sequence is 14 residues long. Trimming removed 0 bases from V and 6 bases from J, with 12 bases in between.

The genes are TRBV6-5 and TRBJ1-6; tentative D call: TRBD1 (5 bases). Between the trimmed V and J ends, which lost 8 bases and 6 bases, there was a span of 17 bases. Germline CDR1 reads MNHEY; CDR2 reads SVGAGI. The CDR3 totals 15 residues. The CDR3 sequence is CASLPQGRTNSPLHF. CDR3 nucleotides: TGTGCCAGCTTGCCTCAGGGAAGGACTAATTCACCCCTCCACTTT.

This chain uses TRBV7-9 with TRBJ2-5, with 8 bases aligning to TRBD2. J gave up 2 bases and V 8 bases, and 7 bases lay outside the gene matches. The germline gives CDR1 SEHNR, CDR2 FQNEAQ (reference sequence). The CDR3 covers 14 residues. CDR3 coding DNA: TGTGCCAGCGGGTCGACTAGCGAACAAGAGACCCAGTACTTC. Amino acid sequence: CASGSTSEQETQYF.

The chain uses TRBV5-1 and TRBJ2-7; the match to TRBD2 covers 8 bases. The CDR3 contains 15 residues. Germline trimming cut 0 bases from V and 2 bases from J; bases unmatched to any gene: 4. Germline V gene sequence: CDR1 SGHRS, CDR2 YFSETQ. CDR3 residues: CASSLESGGPYEQYF. The CDR3 nucleotides are TGCGCCAGCAGCTTGGAGTCGGGGGGGCCCTACGAGCAGTACTTC.

The chain is built from TRBV7-2 and TRBJ2-1, with TRBD1 as a possible D gene (5 bases). The CDR3 totals 14 residues. V dropped 3 bases and J dropped 8 bases, with 14 bases sitting between them. Germline assignment: CDR1 SGHTA and CDR2 FQGNSA. The CDR3 DNA reads TGTGCCAGCAGCTTCTCAGGGTCCAGGGATGAGCAGTTCTTC. As protein: CASSFSGSRDEQFF.

The table lists this clone with a few counts. The V call is TRBV9, the J call TRBJ1-4; TRBD1 agrees at 7 bases. V lost 3 bases, J lost 0 bases, and 2 bases stayed unmatched. The length of the CDR3 is 15 residues. Germline V gene data show CDR1 as SGDLS and CDR2 as YYNGEE. The chain's CDR3 is CASSGTGTTNEKLFF. CDR3 bases: TGTGCCAGCAGCGGGACAGGAACAACTAATGAAAAACTGTTTTTT.

The table lists this clone with a few counts. This chain connects TRBV6-5 to TRBJ1-2; the D gene is possibly TRBD1 (5 bases). CDR3 size: 14 residues. Trimming pared 6 bases from V and 5 bases from J, leaving 16 bases between. The germline V gene has CDR1 MNHEY and CDR2 SVGAGI. The CDR3, as DNA: TGTGCCAGCAGCCCCCGGGCGGGACGATATGGCTACACCTTC. Protein product: CASSPRAGRYGYTF.

This rearrangement joins TRBV18 to TRBJ1-5, with 9 bases lining up with TRBD1. Germline CDR1 KGHSH, CDR2 LQKENI. This CDR3 spans 18 amino acids. V gave up 4 bases and J gave up 5 bases; unmatched junction bases: 15. The CDR3 DNA follows: TGTGCCAGCTCACGTTCCGGGACAGGGAGCTCGGACTATCAGCCCCAGCATTTT. Residues: CASSRSGTGSSDYQPQHF.

V usage is TRBV7-9 and J usage is TRBJ2-7; D is uncertain. Germline CDR1 and CDR2: SEHNR and FQNEAQ (reference sequence). This CDR3 contains 16 residues. Trimming cost V 3 bases and J 3 bases, with 18 bases left between them. CDR3 nucleotide sequence: TGTGCCAGCAGCTTTCCTGACGAACGCCCGGGCTACGAGCAGTACTTC. Amino acid sequence: CASSFPDERPGYEQYF.

The gene calls are TRBV5-6 and TRBJ1-5; weak D call: TRBD1 (5 bases). This CDR3 is built from 17 residues. CDR1 and CDR2 (germline): SGHDT, YYEEEE. Trimming took off 2 bases at V and 0 bases at J, with 15 bases between the two ends. CDR3 region: CASSLRTSHYSNQPQHF. As DNA, the CDR3 is TGTGCCAGCAGCTTACGGACAAGCCACTATAGCAATCAGCCCCAGCATTTT.

The gene calls are TRBV9 and TRBJ2-1, with TRBD2 identical over 13 bases. The V gene's germline CDR1 is SGDLS and CDR2 YYNGEE. V was pared by 2 bases and J by 9 bases, with 8 bases of the junction left unmatched. The length of the CDR3 is 16 residues. CDR3 loop: CASSVQTSGGAREQFF. CDR3 coding DNA: TGTGCCAGCAGCGTCCAAACTAGCGGGGGGGCCCGTGAGCAGTTCTTC.

The J gene is TRBJ1-5, the V gene TRBV5-6, with 8 bases matching TRBD1. The germline gives CDR1 SGHDT, CDR2 YYEEEE. The CDR3 loop spans 15 amino acids. With V trimmed by 4 bases and J by 3 bases, 6 bases remained unmatched. The CDR3 loop reads CASSLRGLYNQPQHF. The CDR3 DNA is TGTGCCAGCAGCCTCAGGGGGCTTTACAATCAGCCCCAGCATTTT.

This clone occurred once. The chain uses TRBV19 and TRBJ1-1; 7 bases fit TRBD1. V shed 5 bases, J shed 2 bases, and the junction held 5 bases outside the gene matches. The V gene's germline CDR1 is LNHDA and CDR2 SQIVND (reference sequence). This CDR3 has 14 amino acids. CDR3 sequence (DNA): TGTGCCAGTAGTCAACAGGGGCGCAACACTGAAGCTTTCTTT. This sequence encodes CASSQQGRNTEAFF. Using reference TRBV19 and TRBJ1-1 for the parts outside the CDR3, the full variable domain is DGGITQSPKYLFRKEGQNVTLSCEQNLNHDAMYWYRQDPGQGLRLIYYSQIVNDFQKGDIAEGYSVSREKKESFPLTVTSAQKNPTAFYLCASSQQGRNTEAFFGQGTRLTVV.

V is TRBV5-1 and J is TRBJ2-3; tentative D call: TRBD2 (6 bases). The germline V gene has CDR1 SGHRS and CDR2 YFSETQ. The ends were cut back, 0 bases at V and 4 bases at J, with 12 bases in the middle. The CDR3 is made up of 15 amino acids. The CDR3 reads CASSLVGGSADTQYF. The CDR3 bases are TGCGCCAGCAGCTTGGTGGGGGGATCGGCAGATACGCAGTATTTT. The entire variable domain, with the rest obtained from reference TRBV5-1 and TRBJ2-3, is as follows: KAGVTQTPRYLIKTRGQQVTLSCSPISGHRSVSWYQQTPGQGLQFLFEYFSETQRNKGNFPGRFSGRQFSNSRSEMNVSTLELGDSALYLCASSLVGGSADTQYFGPGTRLTVL.

The genes are TRBV19 and TRBJ1-1; D might be TRBD1 (5 bases). The CDR3 spans 15 residues. Trimming pared 7 bases from V and 2 bases from J, leaving 17 bases between. Germline loops: CDR1 LNHDA, CDR2 SQIVND (reference sequence). The DNA of the CDR3 is TGTGCCAGTACCTATCAGGGCGCTTCTAACACTGAAGCTTTCTTT. As protein: CASTYQGASNTEAFF.